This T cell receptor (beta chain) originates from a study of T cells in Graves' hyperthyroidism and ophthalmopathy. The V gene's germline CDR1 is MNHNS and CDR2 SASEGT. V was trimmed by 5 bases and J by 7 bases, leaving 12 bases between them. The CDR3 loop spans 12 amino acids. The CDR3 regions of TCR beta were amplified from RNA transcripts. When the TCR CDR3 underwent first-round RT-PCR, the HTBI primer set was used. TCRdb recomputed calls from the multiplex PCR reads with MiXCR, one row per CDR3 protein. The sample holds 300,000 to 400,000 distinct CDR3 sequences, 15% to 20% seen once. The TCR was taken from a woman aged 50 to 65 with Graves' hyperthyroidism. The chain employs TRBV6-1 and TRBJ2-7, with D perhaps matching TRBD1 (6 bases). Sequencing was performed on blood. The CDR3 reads CASSQTGSEQYF. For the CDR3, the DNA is TGTGCCAGCAGTCAAACAGGGTCAGAGCAGTACTTC.